A selection of T cell receptor beta chains follows, all from one sample in a study of blood T cell dynamics during melanoma immunotherapy. Generated by immunoSEQ multiplex PCR, the TCRdb table keeps only in-frame clones and is missing some. The sample contains fewer than 9,500 clones, approximately 80% of which appear only once. This material consisted of blood, taken from a patient treated with checkpoint blockade. The receptors stem from a human donor with melanoma. Both conserved end residues are part of each CDR3. D genes are given only for firm matches. Clone size, where shown, is once, few, many, or a class for clones that have expanded.

CDR3 protein: CASSPTGDKETQYF
CDR3 DNA: TGCGCCAGCAGTCCAACAGGGGATAAAGAGACCCAGTACTTC
V gene: TRBV23-1
J gene: TRBJ2-5
D gene: TRBD1
clone size: NA

CDR3 protein: CASSLELGSPETQYF
CDR3 DNA: TGCGCCAGCAGCTTGGAGCTGGGTTCCCCCGAGACCCAGTACTTC
V gene: TRBV5-1
J gene: TRBJ2-5
D gene: NA
clone size: NA

CDR3 protein: CAIPHAPPDRGSFDTGELFF
CDR3 DNA: TGTGCCATTCCCCACGCCCCGCCGGACAGGGGGTCATTTGACACCGGGGAGCTGTTTTTT
V gene: TRBV10-3
J gene: TRBJ2-2
D gene: TRBD1
clone size: NA

CDR3 protein: CASSYARSQPQHF
CDR3 DNA: TGTGCCAGCAGTTACGCGAGGAGTCAGCCCCAGCATTTT
V gene: TRBV6-5
J gene: TRBJ1-5
D gene: NA
clone size: few

CDR3 protein: CASSISRQNTGELFF
CDR3 DNA: TGTGCCAGTAGTATATCACGACAGAACACCGGGGAGCTGTTTTTT
V gene: TRBV19
J gene: TRBJ2-2
D gene: NA
clone size: NA

CDR3 protein: CASSETTSGMVDTQYF
CDR3 DNA: TGTGCCAGCAGTGAAACAACTAGCGGAATGGTAGATACGCAGTATTTT
V gene: TRBV2
J gene: TRBJ2-3
D gene: TRBD2
clone size: few

CDR3 protein: CASSTITGTPEAFF
CDR3 DNA: TGTGCCAGTAGTACCATAACCGGGACACCAGAAGCTTTCTTT
V gene: TRBV19
J gene: TRBJ1-1
D gene: NA
clone size: NA

CDR3 protein: CASRRSVEWKNEQFF
CDR3 DNA: TGTGCCAGCAGGAGGTCAGTGGAGTGGAAAAATGAGCAGTTCTTC
V gene: TRBV5-8
J gene: TRBJ2-1
D gene: NA
clone size: NA

CDR3 protein: CASSSSPGHPNSPLHF
CDR3 DNA: TGTGCCAGCAGTTCCTCTCCGGGACACCCTAATTCACCCCTCCACTTT
V gene: TRBV6-5
J gene: TRBJ1-6
D gene: NA
clone size: few

CDR3 protein: CASSLNRGYTGELFF
CDR3 DNA: TGTGCCAGCAGCCTCAACAGGGGGTACACCGGGGAGCTGTTTTTT
V gene: TRBV27
J gene: TRBJ2-2
D gene: TRBD1
clone size: NA

CDR3 protein: CASSIPLEFGETQYF
CDR3 DNA: TGTGCCAGCAGCATCCCACTGGAGTTTGGAGAGACCCAGTACTTC
V gene: TRBV7-9
J gene: TRBJ2-5
D gene: NA
clone size: NA

CDR3 protein: CARSFGGFSILETQYF
CDR3 DNA: TGTGCCAGAAGCTTTGGAGGGTTCAGTATCCTGGAGACCCAGTACTTC
V gene: TRBV5-3
J gene: TRBJ2-5
D gene: NA
clone size: NA

CDR3 protein: CAISSVSPPNEQFF
CDR3 DNA: TGTGCCATCAGTTCGGTATCCCCTCCCAATGAGCAGTTCTTC
V gene: TRBV10-3
J gene: TRBJ2-1
D gene: NA
clone size: NA

CDR3 protein: CASSRTVDNSSLHF
CDR3 DNA: TGTGCCAGCAGCCGGACAGTAGATAATTCATCCCTCCACTTT
V gene: TRBV4-2
J gene: TRBJ1-6
D gene: NA
clone size: NA

CDR3 protein: CASSYTTGVTEAFF
CDR3 DNA: TGTGCCAGCAGCTATACGACAGGAGTGACTGAAGCTTTCTTT
V gene: TRBV11-2
J gene: TRBJ1-1
D gene: NA
clone size: NA

CDR3 protein: CASSLAGGNYGYTF
CDR3 DNA: TGCGCCAGCAGCTTGGCAGGGGGTAACTATGGCTACACCTTC
V gene: TRBV5-1
J gene: TRBJ1-2
D gene: TRBD1
clone size: once

CDR3 protein: CASSAIRGVPDTQYF
CDR3 DNA: TGTGCCAGCAGCGCAATCAGGGGGGTTCCAGATACGCAGTATTTT
V gene: TRBV9
J gene: TRBJ2-3
D gene: NA
clone size: once

CDR3 protein: CSAVDTEAFF
CDR3 DNA: TGCAGCGCCGTGGACACTGAAGCTTTCTTT
V gene: TRBV29-1
J gene: TRBJ1-1
D gene: NA
clone size: NA

CDR3 protein: CASSWAGDQPQHF
CDR3 DNA: TGTGCCAGTAGTTGGGCAGGGGATCAGCCCCAGCATTTT
V gene: TRBV19
J gene: TRBJ1-5
D gene: NA
clone size: NA

CDR3 protein: CASNDRNGDSDNEQFF
CDR3 DNA: TGTGCCAGCAACGATCGGAATGGGGACAGTGACAATGAGCAGTTCTTC
V gene: TRBV19
J gene: TRBJ2-1
D gene: TRBD1
clone size: NA

CDR3 protein: CASSADGFSLEQYF
CDR3 DNA: TGTGCCAGCAGCGCAGACGGGTTCTCCCTCGAGCAGTACTTC
V gene: TRBV9
J gene: TRBJ2-7
D gene: NA
clone size: NA

CDR3 protein: CASSQAGGRDTQYF
CDR3 DNA: TGTGCCAGCAGCCAGGCGGGGGGGAGAGATACGCAGTATTTT
V gene: TRBV9
J gene: TRBJ2-3
D gene: TRBD2
clone size: NA

CDR3 protein: CASSERGTGELFF
CDR3 DNA: TGTGCCAGCAGCGAGAGGGGCACCGGGGAGCTGTTTTTT
V gene: TRBV5-4
J gene: TRBJ2-2
D gene: NA
clone size: NA

CDR3 protein: CASSQDPGTPLGGELFF
CDR3 DNA: TGCGCCAGCAGCCAAGACCCAGGGACTCCCCTTGGTGGGGAGCTGTTTTTT
V gene: TRBV4-1
J gene: TRBJ2-2
D gene: NA
clone size: few

CDR3 protein: CASSLIEGGEKLFF
CDR3 DNA: TGTGCCAGCAGCTTAATTGAAGGCGGTGAAAAACTGTTTTTT
V gene: TRBV7-9
J gene: TRBJ1-4
D gene: NA
clone size: NA

CDR3 protein: CASSFGTGAYEQYF
CDR3 DNA: TGTGCCAGCAGCTTTGGGACAGGGGCCTACGAGCAGTACTTC
V gene: TRBV5-6
J gene: TRBJ2-7
D gene: TRBD1
clone size: NA

CDR3 protein: CASSPGVFGTSAFF
CDR3 DNA: TGTGCCAGCAGCCCCGGTGTTTTTGGTACATCGGCTTTCTTT
V gene: TRBV5-4
J gene: TRBJ1-1
D gene: NA
clone size: NA

CDR3 protein: CASSLGQGFYEQYF
CDR3 DNA: TGTGCCAGCAGTTTAGGACAGGGATTCTACGAGCAGTACTTC
V gene: TRBV6-5
J gene: TRBJ2-7
D gene: TRBD1
clone size: NA

CDR3 protein: CASSLRAGGNQPQHF
CDR3 DNA: TGTGCCAGTAGCCTGAGGGCCGGGGGCAATCAGCCCCAGCATTTT
V gene: TRBV19
J gene: TRBJ1-5
D gene: NA
clone size: few

CDR3 protein: CAWSVSRGNTEAFF
CDR3 DNA: TGTGCCTGGAGTGTGAGTCGCGGGAACACTGAAGCTTTCTTT
V gene: TRBV30
J gene: TRBJ1-1
D gene: NA
clone size: NA

CDR3 protein: CASSRGAGVAYEQYF
CDR3 DNA: TGTGCCAGCAGCCGGGGGGCGGGGGTGGCCTACGAGCAGTACTTC
V gene: TRBV11-2
J gene: TRBJ2-7
D gene: NA
clone size: NA

CDR3 protein: CAISEQGSAYEQYF
CDR3 DNA: TGTGCCATCAGTGAACAGGGTTCTGCCTACGAGCAGTACTTC
V gene: TRBV10-3
J gene: TRBJ2-7
D gene: NA
clone size: once

CDR3 protein: CASSQMVAQETQYF
CDR3 DNA: TGTGCCAGCAGCCAAATGGTCGCTCAAGAGACCCAGTACTTC
V gene: TRBV14
J gene: TRBJ2-5
D gene: NA
clone size: NA

CDR3 protein: CASSVGPGQGQETQYF
CDR3 DNA: TGTGCCAGCAGCGTAGGGCCGGGACAGGGACAAGAGACCCAGTACTTC
V gene: TRBV9
J gene: TRBJ2-5
D gene: TRBD1
clone size: NA

CDR3 protein: CASTAGQGAVAFF
CDR3 DNA: TGTGCCAGCACAGCGGGACAGGGGGCCGTAGCTTTCTTT
V gene: TRBV2
J gene: TRBJ1-1
D gene: TRBD1
clone size: few

CDR3 protein: CASRKPGQGSYNEQFF
CDR3 DNA: TGTGCCAGCAGAAAACCGGGACAGGGGTCCTACAATGAGCAGTTCTTC
V gene: TRBV27
J gene: TRBJ2-1
D gene: TRBD1
clone size: NA

CDR3 protein: CASSLGRGFTGELFF
CDR3 DNA: TGCGCCAGCAGCTTGGGTCGGGGGTTTACCGGGGAGCTGTTTTTT
V gene: TRBV5-1
J gene: TRBJ2-2
D gene: NA
clone size: NA

CDR3 protein: CASRAELAKNIQYF
CDR3 DNA: TGTGCCAGTAGAGCCGAACTAGCCAAAAACATTCAGTACTTC
V gene: TRBV19
J gene: TRBJ2-4
D gene: NA
clone size: once

CDR3 protein: CASRAQSNEQFF
CDR3 DNA: TGTGCCAGCAGAGCACAGAGCAATGAGCAGTTCTTC
V gene: TRBV7-9
J gene: TRBJ2-1
D gene: NA
clone size: NA

CDR3 protein: CASSLTGGSPGPDNEQFF
CDR3 DNA: TGTGCCAGCAGTTTAACGGGAGGGTCTCCTGGCCCCGACAATGAGCAGTTCTTC
V gene: TRBV27
J gene: TRBJ2-1
D gene: TRBD2
clone size: hyperexpanded

CDR3 protein: CASTRTSRRETQYF
CDR3 DNA: TGTGCCAGCACTAGGACTAGCCGGCGGGAGACCCAGTACTTC
V gene: TRBV2
J gene: TRBJ2-5
D gene: TRBD2
clone size: NA

CDR3 protein: CSVEPGATWDQYF
CDR3 DNA: TGCAGCGTTGAGCCAGGGGCGACCTGGGACCAGTACTTC
V gene: TRBV29-1
J gene: TRBJ2-5
D gene: NA
clone size: NA

CDR3 protein: CASSEPGPRNIQYF
CDR3 DNA: TGTGCCAGCAGTGAACCGGGACCCAGAAACATTCAGTACTTC
V gene: TRBV6-1
J gene: TRBJ2-4
D gene: NA
clone size: NA

CDR3 protein: CASSAGTRLYEQYF
CDR3 DNA: TGTGCCAGCAGTGCCGGGACTAGATTATACGAGCAGTACTTC
V gene: TRBV2
J gene: TRBJ2-7
D gene: TRBD2
clone size: few

CDR3 protein: CASSDRGFTEAFF
CDR3 DNA: TGTGCCAGTAGTGATCGAGGTTTCACTGAAGCTTTCTTT
V gene: TRBV19
J gene: TRBJ1-1
D gene: NA
clone size: NA

CDR3 protein: CAWSPVKVNTEAFF
CDR3 DNA: TGTGCCTGGAGTCCAGTAAAGGTCAACACTGAAGCTTTCTTT
V gene: TRBV30
J gene: TRBJ1-1
D gene: NA
clone size: few

CDR3 protein: CASSPGLGTQYF
CDR3 DNA: TGTGCCAGCAGCCCAGGGTTAGGGACCCAGTACTTC
V gene: TRBV7-9
J gene: TRBJ2-5
D gene: NA
clone size: NA

CDR3 protein: CASSLNTGTGGTEAFF
CDR3 DNA: TGTGCCAGCAGCTTAAATACCGGGACAGGGGGCACTGAAGCTTTCTTT
V gene: TRBV7-3
J gene: TRBJ1-1
D gene: TRBD1
clone size: once

CDR3 protein: CSVAGLGRNTEAFF
CDR3 DNA: TGCAGCGTGGCCGGTTTGGGGAGGAACACTGAAGCTTTCTTT
V gene: TRBV29-1
J gene: TRBJ1-1
D gene: NA
clone size: few

CDR3 protein: CSAVGTVSYNEQFF
CDR3 DNA: TGCAGCGCTGTTGGGACAGTTTCCTACAATGAGCAGTTCTTC
V gene: TRBV29-1
J gene: TRBJ2-1
D gene: TRBD1
clone size: NA